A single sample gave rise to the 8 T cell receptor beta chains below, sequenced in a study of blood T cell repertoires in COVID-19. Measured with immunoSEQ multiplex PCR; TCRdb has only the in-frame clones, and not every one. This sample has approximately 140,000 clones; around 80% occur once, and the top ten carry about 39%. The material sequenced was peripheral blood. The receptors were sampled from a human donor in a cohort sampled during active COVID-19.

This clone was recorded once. CDR3 sequence (DNA): TGCGCCAGCAGCTTGGTCCAGGGTGGAACCGGGGAGCTGTTTTTT. Translation: CASSLVQGGTGELFF. J is TRBJ2-2 and V is TRBV5-1; weak D call: TRBD1 (5 bases). This CDR3 region has 15 residues. The germline CDR1 and CDR2 sequences are SGHRS and YFSETQ. V lost 0 bases and J lost 5, with 11 bases in between.

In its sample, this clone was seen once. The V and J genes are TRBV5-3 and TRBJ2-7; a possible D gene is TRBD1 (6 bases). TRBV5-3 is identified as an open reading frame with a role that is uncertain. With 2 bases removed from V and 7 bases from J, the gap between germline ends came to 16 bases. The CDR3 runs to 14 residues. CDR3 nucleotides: TGTGCCAGAAGCTTATTACTGGACAGAGGGGAGCAGTACTTC. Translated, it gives CARSLLLDRGEQYF.

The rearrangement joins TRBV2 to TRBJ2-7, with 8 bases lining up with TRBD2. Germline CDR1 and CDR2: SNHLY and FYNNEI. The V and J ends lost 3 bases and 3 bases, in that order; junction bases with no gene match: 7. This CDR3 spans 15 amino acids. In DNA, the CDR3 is TGTGCCAGCAGTGACTACGGGGGGGCTTTCTACGAGCAGTACTTC. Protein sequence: CASSDYGGAFYEQYF.

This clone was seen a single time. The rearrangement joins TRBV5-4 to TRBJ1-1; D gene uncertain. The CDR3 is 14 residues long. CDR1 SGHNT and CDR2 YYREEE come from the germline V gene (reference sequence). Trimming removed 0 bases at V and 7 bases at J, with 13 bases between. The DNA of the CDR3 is TGTGCCAGCAGCTTGGCCGGAGGATTTCTTGAAGCTTTCTTT. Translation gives CASSLAGGFLEAFF.

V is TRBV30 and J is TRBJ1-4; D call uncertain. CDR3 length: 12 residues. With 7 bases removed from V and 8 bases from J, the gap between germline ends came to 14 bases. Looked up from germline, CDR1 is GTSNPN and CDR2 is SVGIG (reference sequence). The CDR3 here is CASSMGDEKLFF. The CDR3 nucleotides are TGTGCCTCCTCCATGGGAGACGAAAAACTGTTTTTT.

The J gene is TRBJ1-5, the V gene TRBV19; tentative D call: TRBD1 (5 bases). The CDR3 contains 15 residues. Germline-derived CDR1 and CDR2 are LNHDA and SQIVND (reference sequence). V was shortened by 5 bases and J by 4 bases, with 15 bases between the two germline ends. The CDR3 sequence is CASSQGMGVNQPQHF. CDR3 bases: TGTGCCAGTAGTCAGGGTATGGGTGTAAATCAGCCCCAGCATTTT.

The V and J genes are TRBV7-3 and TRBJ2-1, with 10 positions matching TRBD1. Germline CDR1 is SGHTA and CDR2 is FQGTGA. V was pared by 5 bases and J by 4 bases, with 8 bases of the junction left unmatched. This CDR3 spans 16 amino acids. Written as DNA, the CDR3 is TGTGCCAGCAGCCCTGCGGGGACAGGGGCTTACAATGAGCAGTTCTTC. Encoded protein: CASSPAGTGAYNEQFF.

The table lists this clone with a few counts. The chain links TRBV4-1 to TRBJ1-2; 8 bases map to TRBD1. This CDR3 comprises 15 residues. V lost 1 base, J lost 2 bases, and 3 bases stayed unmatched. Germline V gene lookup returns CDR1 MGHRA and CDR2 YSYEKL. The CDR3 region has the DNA TGCGCCAGCAGCCAAGTGGCAGGGGGCAACTATGGCTACACCTTC. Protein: CASSQVAGGNYGYTF.